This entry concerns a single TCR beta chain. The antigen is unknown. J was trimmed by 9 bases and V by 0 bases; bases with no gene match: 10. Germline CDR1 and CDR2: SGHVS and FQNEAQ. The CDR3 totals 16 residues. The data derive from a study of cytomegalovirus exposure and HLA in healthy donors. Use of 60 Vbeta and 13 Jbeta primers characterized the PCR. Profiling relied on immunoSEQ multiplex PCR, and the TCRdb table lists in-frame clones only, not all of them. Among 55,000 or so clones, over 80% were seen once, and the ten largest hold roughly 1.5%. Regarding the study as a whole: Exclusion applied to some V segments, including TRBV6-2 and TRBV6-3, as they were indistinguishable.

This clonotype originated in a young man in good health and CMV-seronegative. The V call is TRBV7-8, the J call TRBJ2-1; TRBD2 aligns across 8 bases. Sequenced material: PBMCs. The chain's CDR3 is CASSLASGMMPSEQFF. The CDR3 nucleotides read TGTGCCAGCAGCTTAGCTAGCGGGATGATGCCTAGTGAGCAGTTCTTC. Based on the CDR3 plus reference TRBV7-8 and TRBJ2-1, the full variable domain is GAGVSQSPRYKVAKRGQDVALRCDPISGHVSLFWYQQALGQGPEFLTYFQNEAQLDKSGLPSDRFFAERPEGSVSTLKIQRTQQEDSAVYLCASSLASGMMPSEQFFGPGTRLTVL.